A selection of T cell receptor beta chains follows, all from one sample in a study of neurological immune-mediated disorders. TCRdb re-called the 5' RACE reads through MiXCR, storing one row per CDR3 protein. The data contain some 48,000 distinct CDR3 sequences, about 22% of them singletons. The sequenced sample was PBMCs. The receptors here all came from a man aged 60 to 75 with HTLV-1-associated myelopathy (HAM/TSP). CDR3s include the opening cysteine and the closing phenylalanine or tryptophan. Each record gives: D gene, V gene, J gene, clone size, CDR3 DNA, CDR3 protein. The D gene is left open where the match is weak. Only some rows state a clone size, as once, few, many or a class for expanded clones.

NA	TRBV20-1	TRBJ1-5	many	TGCAGTGCTAGAGATTGGGCCGCACGGAAGTTTAGCAATCAGCCCCAGCATTTT	CSARDWAARKFSNQPQHF
NA	TRBV19	TRBJ2-7	NA	TGTGCCAGTAGTTGGGGGGAGTCCTACGAGCAGTACTTC	CASSWGESYEQYF
TRBD2	TRBV3-1	TRBJ2-5	many	TGTGCCAGCAGCCCAGGGACTAGCGGGAGTGAGACCCAGTACTTC	CASSPGTSGSETQYF
NA	TRBV20-1	TRBJ2-7	NA	TGCAGTGCTAGAGATCGGAGGGTAAACTCCTACGAGCAGTACTTC	CSARDRRVNSYEQYF
TRBD2	TRBV4-1	TRBJ2-3	many	TGCGCCAGCAGCCAAGAAACTAGCGGGAAGCACCGGACAGATACGCAGTATTTT	CASSQETSGKHRTDTQYF
NA	TRBV20-1	TRBJ2-7	many	TGCAGTGCTAGAGATTACGAGGAGGGAACCTACGAGCAGTACTTC	CSARDYEEGTYEQYF
NA	TRBV5-1	TRBJ2-4	NA	TGCGCCAGCAGCTTGGATGGCCAGTCCAGCATTCAGTACTTC	CASSLDGQSSIQYF
NA	TRBV29-1	TRBJ2-1	many	TGCAGCGTTGGCCCAGCACCCGAGCAGTTCTTC	CSVGPAPEQFF
NA	TRBV11-2	TRBJ2-3	many	TGTGCCAGCACCTTAGAGGGCACAGATACGCAGTATTTT	CASTLEGTDTQYF
NA	TRBV18	TRBJ2-7	many	TGTGCCAGCTCACTTTCACCGGTGGGAAGCTCCTACGAGCAGTACTTC	CASSLSPVGSSYEQYF
NA	TRBV2	TRBJ2-1	NA	TGTGCCAGCATTGCCCACGGCCCCTCACGGGACAATGATCAGTTCTTC	CASIAHGPSRDNDQFF
TRBD2	TRBV29-1	TRBJ2-7	many	TGCAGCGCATTGAAGAGGGCTAGCGGGCTATACGAGCAGTACTTC	CSALKRASGLYEQYF
NA	TRBV12-3/TRBV12-4	TRBJ2-4	many	TGTGCCAGCAGTTTAGGGGGAGCCAAAAACATTCAGTACTTC	CASSLGGAKNIQYF
NA	TRBV5-1	TRBJ1-4	many	TGCGCCAGCAGCTTGGGGGGGACTCCAAATGAAAAACTGTTTTTT	CASSLGGTPNEKLFF
TRBD2	TRBV20-1	TRBJ2-5	many	TGCAGTGCTAGAGTTCCCGGGGGGGCCCCGACCCAGTACTTC	CSARVPGGAPTQYF
NA	TRBV12-3/TRBV12-4	TRBJ1-1	NA	TGTACCAGCAGTTTAGACAATTTGAACACTGAAGCTTTCTTT	CTSSLDNLNTEAFF
NA	TRBV5-1	TRBJ1-1	NA	TGCGCCAGCAGCCCGGACAAGAACACTGAAGCTTTCTTT	CASSPDKNTEAFF
TRBD2	TRBV5-6	TRBJ2-7	many	TGTGCCAGCAGCTTGGTGGCTAGCGGGAAATACGAGCAGTACTTC	CASSLVASGKYEQYF
NA	TRBV4-1	TRBJ1-1	many	TGCGCCAGCAGCCAACAACAAACAGTGAACACTGAAGCTTTCTTT	CASSQQQTVNTEAFF
NA	TRBV12-5	TRBJ1-4	many	TGTGCTAGTGGTTTGGTACCCGACAAGGGGGAAAAACTGTTTTTT	CASGLVPDKGEKLFF
TRBD2	TRBV5-1	TRBJ2-5	many	TGCGCCAGCAGGGAACGGACTAGCGGAGGGGGGTCGGCCCAGTACTTC	CASRERTSGGGSAQYF
NA	TRBV5-6	TRBJ1-2	NA	TGTGCCAGCAGCTTCGGACAGTTAGGCTACACCTTC	CASSFGQLGYTF
NA	TRBV29-1	TRBJ1-3	many	TGCAGCGCCGCGGGAATTGGAAACACCATATATTTT	CSAAGIGNTIYF
TRBD1	TRBV28	TRBJ2-7	medium-sized	TGTGCCAGCAGTTTGGCTGGGACAGGGGTCTACGAGCAGTACTTC	CASSLAGTGVYEQYF
TRBD2	TRBV7-2	TRBJ2-1	many	TGTGCCAGCTCAAGGGGCGGGAGGACTCTGAACAATGAGCAGTTCTTC	CASSRGGRTLNNEQFF
NA	TRBV5-6	TRBJ2-7	many	TGTGCCAGCAGCTCAACCCGGCTAGCCTACGAGCAGTACTTC	CASSSTRLAYEQYF
NA	TRBV5-1	TRBJ2-1	few	TGCGCCAGCAGCTTGCGGGACCCCTCCTACAATGAGCAGTTCTTC	CASSLRDPSYNEQFF
NA	TRBV5-1	TRBJ1-1	NA	TGCGCCAGCAGCCGGAGGGGGTATTACACTGAAGCTTTCTTT	CASSRRGYYTEAFF
TRBD2	TRBV7-8	TRBJ2-1	many	TGTGCCAGCAGCTTAGGCGGGGGGTCCTACAATGAGCAGTTCTTC	CASSLGGGSYNEQFF
NA	TRBV5-1	TRBJ1-2	many	TGCGCCAGCAGCTCCGGGACCTATGCTAACTATGGCTACACCTTC	CASSSGTYANYGYTF
TRBD2	TRBV7-3	TRBJ2-2	few	TGTGCCAGCAGCTTATACGGGAGGACGGCCACCGGGGAGCTGTTTTTT	CASSLYGRTATGELFF
NA	TRBV20-1	TRBJ2-1	NA	TGCAGTGCTAGAGTACCCTCCCTCGGCCTACTAAATGAGCAGTTCTTC	CSARVPSLGLLNEQFF
NA	TRBV27	TRBJ1-2	NA	TGTGCCAGCAGTTTATCCGGCGAGTCACGATACTATGGCTACACCTTC	CASSLSGESRYYGYTF
NA	TRBV7-3	TRBJ1-1	many	TGTGCCAGCAGCTTAAGGGGAGGATTGGACACTGAAGCTTTCTTT	CASSLRGGLDTEAFF
TRBD2	TRBV9	TRBJ2-1	many	TGTGCCAGCAGCGTAGGACTAGCGGGCTCCTACAATGAGCAGTTCTTC	CASSVGLAGSYNEQFF
TRBD2	TRBV7-9	TRBJ2-6	many	TGTGCCAGCAGTCGACTAGCGGGAGGCCCTGGGGCCAACGTCCTGACTTTC	CASSRLAGGPGANVLTF
TRBD1	TRBV29-1	TRBJ1-3	many	TGCAGCGTTGAAGACTCAATACAGGGGTTTGGAAACACCATATATTTT	CSVEDSIQGFGNTIYF
NA	TRBV27	TRBJ2-1	many	TGTGCCAGCAGTTTTCAGGGGCTATACAATGAGCAGTTCTTC	CASSFQGLYNEQFF
NA	TRBV29-1	TRBJ2-1	many	TGCAGCGTTGAGCGGGCTGCCTCCTACAATGAGCAGTTCTTC	CSVERAASYNEQFF
NA	TRBV6-1	TRBJ1-5	few	TGTGCCAGCAGGCAGGGTGGACAGCCCCAGCATTTT	CASRQGGQPQHF
TRBD1	TRBV6-2/TRBV6-3	TRBJ2-1	many	TGTGCCAGCAGGGACAGGACCGACAATGAGCAGTTCTTC	CASRDRTDNEQFF
NA	TRBV20-1	TRBJ2-1	NA	TGCAGTGCTAGAGACCCCGGGGAAATAGGCCGGGAGCAGTTCTTC	CSARDPGEIGREQFF
NA	TRBV14	TRBJ2-3	many	TGTGCCAGCAGCCAACTTAGCACAGATACGCAGTATTTT	CASSQLSTDTQYF
TRBD2	TRBV3-1	TRBJ2-7	NA	TGTGCCAGCAGACCGGGACTAGCGGATCTAACCTACGAGCAGTACTTC	CASRPGLADLTYEQYF
NA	TRBV30	TRBJ1-4	many	TGTGCCTGGAGTCGGGGAGGGGATAATGAAAAACTGTTTTTT	CAWSRGGDNEKLFF
NA	TRBV10-3	TRBJ1-5	many	TGTGCCACCGCGGGGGGGGCGCATTTCAATCAGCCCCAGCATTTT	CATAGGAHFNQPQHF
TRBD1	TRBV12-3/TRBV12-4	TRBJ1-1	many	TGTGCCAGCAGTTCGTACAGGGGGGGTGAGGCTTTCTTT	CASSSYRGGEAFF
NA	TRBV20-1	TRBJ1-1	NA	TGCAGTTCTAGAGTTGCAGGGCCTAACAATGAAGCTTTCTTT	CSSRVAGPNNEAFF
NA	TRBV21-1	TRBJ1-1	many	TGTGCCAGCAGCAAAGCGGGGGGGGATTTCTTT	CASSKAGGDFF
NA	TRBV12-3/TRBV12-4	TRBJ2-3	many	TGTGCCAGCAGTCCGTTCGGGGGTGGCACAGATACGCAGTATTTT	CASSPFGGGTDTQYF
TRBD2	TRBV5-1	TRBJ2-5	NA	TGCGCCAGCAGCGGAGGGACTAGCGGGAGTTGGAAGACCCAGTACTTC	CASSGGTSGSWKTQYF
NA	TRBV9	TRBJ1-5	NA	TGTGCCAGCAGCCCCGGACTGGACGGGTTGAAGCCCCAGCATTTT	CASSPGLDGLKPQHF
TRBD1	TRBV27	TRBJ1-1	many	TGTGCCAGCAGTTTAGGACAGGGCAACACTGAAGCTTTCTTT	CASSLGQGNTEAFF
TRBD1	TRBV18	TRBJ1-3	few	TGTGCCAGCTCACCTCAGGGACAGCCAAACTCTGGAAACACCATATATTTT	CASSPQGQPNSGNTIYF
NA	TRBV28	TRBJ1-1	many	TGTGCCAGTACGCTGTTGGGGACTCGCACCCTTGCTGGGGCTTTCTTT	CASTLLGTRTLAGAFF
NA	TRBV7-9	TRBJ2-1	many	TGTGCCAGCAGCTCGACAGGATACAATGAGCAGTTCTTC	CASSSTGYNEQFF
NA	TRBV5-1	TRBJ2-2	few	TGCGCCAGCAGCTTGGCGACAGCCGCGAACACCGGGGAGCTGTTTTTT	CASSLATAANTGELFF
NA	TRBV7-2	TRBJ1-2	many	TGTGCCAGCAGCCTCGCCTCTTTGAGCGGAGACTATGGCTACACCTTC	CASSLASLSGDYGYTF
TRBD2	TRBV11-2	TRBJ2-1	NA	TGTGCCAGCAGGCGACTAGCGGGCGCCTACAATGAGCAGTTCTTC	CASRRLAGAYNEQFF